The 8 T cell receptor beta chains in this list originate from one sample, sequenced in a study of T cells in Graves' hyperthyroidism and ophthalmopathy. TCR beta CDR3 sequences were amplified from RNA transcripts. Primed by the HTBI set, a first-round RT-PCR was run on the TCR CDR3. Each CDR3 protein gets one entry after TCRdb re-called the multiplex PCR reads with MiXCR. The sample yields 330,000 or so distinct CDR3 sequences, about 19% seen once. Material for sequencing was blood. The receptors were gathered from a man aged 45 to 65 with Graves' ophthalmopathy.

Ten or more counts support this clonotype. The CDR3 is CARGHLLGTGELFF. The CDR3 nucleotides are TGTGCCAGAGGACACCTTCTGGGGACCGGGGAGCTGTTTTTT. This rearrangement joins TRBV30 to TRBJ2-2, with D maybe TRBD1 (5 bases). CDR3 length: 14 residues. Per germline, CDR1 GTSNPN and CDR2 SVGIG (reference sequence). Trimming left V 8 bases short and J 5 bases short, with 18 bases between.

The J gene is TRBJ2-7, the V gene TRBV7-9; 9 nucleotides match TRBD1. The CDR3 totals 14 residues. The ends lost 5 bases at V and 4 bases at J; junction bases unmatched: 6. The V gene's germline CDR1 is SEHNR and CDR2 FQNEAQ (reference sequence). CDR3 sequence (DNA): TGTGCCAGCAGCGAAAACAGGGGGCCATACGAGCAGTACTTC. Its protein product is CASSENRGPYEQYF.

This clonotype has ten or more counts. This chain joins TRBV20-1 and TRBJ2-3; 8 bases line up with TRBD2. From germline, CDR1 is DFQATT and CDR2 SNEGSKA (reference sequence). The CDR3 runs 15 residues. Trimming at V came to 4 bases and at J to 4 bases, leaving 10 bases not matched to a gene. The CDR3 loop reads CSAIVGGRPPDTQYF. The CDR3 nucleotides read TGCAGTGCTATAGTCGGCGGGAGGCCCCCAGATACGCAGTATTTT.

Concerning this clonotype itself: Being one base from a much bigger clone, this may be a read error. V usage is TRBV12-3 or TRBV12-4 and J usage is TRBJ2-1; TRBD2 aligns across 8 bases. The J segment lost 0 bases and the V segment lost 1 base, leaving 5 bases of the junction unmatched. The CDR3 runs to 17 residues. The CDR3 loop is CASSLGLAGGSYNEQFF. In DNA, the CDR3 is TGTGCCAGCAGTTTAGGGTTGGCGGGAGGCTCCTACAATGAGCAGTTCTTC.

V and J are TRBV9 and TRBJ2-7; TRBD1 agrees at 7 bases. Germline CDR1 and CDR2: SGDLS and YYNGEE. The CDR3 is made up of 14 amino acids. The J segment lost 2 bases and the V segment lost 4 bases, leaving 6 bases of the junction unmatched. The DNA for the CDR3 is TGTGCCAGCAGCCCACCAAGGGGGCCCTACGAGCAGTACTTC. Translation: CASSPPRGPYEQYF.

The rearrangement joins TRBV6-6 to TRBJ2-7, with 10 bases that match TRBD2. From germline, CDR1 is MNHNY and CDR2 SVGAGI (reference sequence). The V gene end was trimmed by 6 bases and the J gene end by 2 bases; junction bases not matched to a gene: 1. CDR3 length equals 13 residues. CDR3 nucleotide sequence: TGTGCCAGCAGACTAGCGGGAACCTACGAGCAGTACTTC. Protein product: CASRLAGTYEQYF.

The table lists this clonotype with many counts. The chain employs TRBV5-1 and TRBJ2-7, with D unresolved. The germline gives CDR1 SGHRS, CDR2 YFSETQ. The V end was cut by 0 bases, the J end by 3 bases, with 10 bases between. CDR3 length: 14 residues. The CDR3 loop reads CASSLDGQRYEQYF. In DNA form, the CDR3 reads TGCGCCAGCAGCTTGGACGGGCAGCGCTACGAGCAGTACTTC.

This clonotype has a count of ten or more. The CDR3 nucleotides read TGTGCCAGCTCACCGTCGGGAAACACCATATATTTT. Translated: CASSPSGNTIYF. V is TRBV28 and J is TRBJ1-3; D is unclear. V was clipped by 8 bases and J by 4 bases, with 9 bases between them. This CDR3 has 12 amino acids. CDR1 and CDR2 from the germline V gene are MDHEN and SYDVKM.